Following are 8 T cell receptor beta chains from one sample sequenced in a study of T cells in Graves' hyperthyroidism and ophthalmopathy. RNA transcripts were the template for amplifying TCR beta CDR3 regions. During a first-round RT-PCR of the TCR CDR3, the HTBI primer set was used. TCRdb fed the multiplex PCR reads into MiXCR, producing one record per CDR3 protein. The sample lists under 800,000 distinct CDR3 sequences, approximately 15% occurring once. Sequenced: blood. These TCRs come from a woman aged 18-35 years with Graves' hyperthyroidism.

This clonotype was detected many times. The chain recombines TRBV6-2 or TRBV6-3 with TRBJ2-7, with 7 positions matching TRBD2. The germline V gene encodes CDR1 MNHEY and CDR2 SVGEGT. Germline trimming cut 4 bases from V and 2 bases from J; bases unmatched to any gene: 11. This CDR3 comprises 16 residues. The CDR3 loop reads CASSSPLREAAYEQYF. The CDR3, as DNA: TGTGCCAGCAGTTCACCCCTTCGGGAGGCTGCCTACGAGCAGTACTTC.

A remark on this clonotype: This may come from a read error, since a much larger clone is one base off. The V call is TRBV28, the J call TRBJ2-7; TRBD1 matches 8 bases. The ends lost 2 bases at V and 7 bases at J; junction bases unmatched: 7. Per germline, CDR1 MDHEN and CDR2 SYDVKM. CDR3 size: 14 residues. The CDR3 here is CASSLGRGLNEQYF. CDR3 sequence (DNA): TGTGCCAGCAGTTTAGGCAGGGGGCTCAATGAGCAGTACTTC.

This clonotype was seen many times. This chain uses TRBV28 with TRBJ2-7; TRBD2 is a possible D gene (7 bases). Per germline, CDR1 MDHEN and CDR2 SYDVKM. Trimming took 7 bases from V and 4 from J, leaving 17 bases between them. CDR3 length equals 14 residues. DNA for the CDR3: TGTGCCAGCAACCCCGGGGGGCTAAGGTACGAGCAGTACTTC. Its protein product is CASNPGGLRYEQYF.

This clonotype came up many times. V gene TRBV30 combines with J gene TRBJ1-5; D might be TRBD1 (5 bases). CDR3 length: 13 residues. V lost 1 base, J lost 4 bases, and 8 bases lay in between. Germline-derived CDR1 and CDR2 are GTSNPN and SVGIG (reference sequence). In DNA form, the CDR3 reads TGTGCCTGGAGTGGACAGCTAAATCAGCCCCAGCATTTT. Its protein is CAWSGQLNQPQHF.

This clonotype was counted ten times or more. The chain has TRBV30 and TRBJ1-1; D is perhaps TRBD1 (5 bases). This CDR3 comprises 13 residues. Trimming removed 2 bases from V and 5 bases from J, with 12 bases in between. Germline-derived CDR1 and CDR2 are GTSNPN and SVGIG (reference sequence). CDR3 DNA: TGTGCCTGGAGTTACGGGGGGAATACTGAAGCTTTCTTT. It yields the protein CAWSYGGNTEAFF.

This clonotype was seen at least ten times. The chain links TRBV3-1 to TRBJ2-3; TRBD2 agrees at 8 bases. Trimming took 2 bases from V and 2 from J; bases not matched to a gene: 6. Germline-derived CDR1 and CDR2 are LGHDT and YNNKEL (reference sequence). The CDR3 is 16 residues long. CDR3 in amino acids: CASSQPAGVFTDTQYF. CDR3 nucleotides: TGTGCCAGCAGCCAACCAGCGGGAGTTTTCACAGATACGCAGTATTTT.

CDR3: CAWGQAYGYTF. Here the CDR3 DNA reads TGTGCCTGGGGACAGGCCTATGGCTACACCTTC. The chain uses TRBV30 and TRBJ1-2, with 7 bases fitting TRBD1. This CDR3 comprises 11 residues. Germline trimming cut 5 bases from V and 4 bases from J; bases unmatched to any gene: 1. Germline V gene lookup returns CDR1 GTSNPN and CDR2 SVGIG (reference sequence). The entire variable domain, with the rest obtained from reference TRBV30 and TRBJ1-2, is as follows: SQTIHQWPATLVQPVGSPLSLECTVEGTSNPNLYWYRQAAGRGLQLLFYSVGIGQISSEVPQNLSASRPQDRQFILSSKKLLLSDSGFYLCAWGQAYGYTFGSGTRLTVV.

The CDR3 DNA follows: TGTGCCAGCAGCCACCGACAGGGTTTGTTTTTT. This translates into CASSHRQGLFF. The chain recombines TRBV12-3 or TRBV12-4 with TRBJ1-4; TRBD1 matches 7 bases. CDR3 length: 11 amino acids. V was clipped by 6 bases and J by 15 bases; unmatched bases: 7.